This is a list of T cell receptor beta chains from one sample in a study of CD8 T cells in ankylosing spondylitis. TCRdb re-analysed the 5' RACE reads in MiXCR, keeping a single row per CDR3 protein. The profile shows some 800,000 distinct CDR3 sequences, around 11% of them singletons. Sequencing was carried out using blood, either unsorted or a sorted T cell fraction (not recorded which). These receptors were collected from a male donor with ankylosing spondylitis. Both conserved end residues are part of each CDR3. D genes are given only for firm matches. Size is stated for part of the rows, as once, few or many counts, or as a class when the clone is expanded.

CDR3 protein: CSARVQDINYGYTF
CDR3 DNA: TGCAGTGCTAGAGTTCAGGACATAAACTATGGCTACACCTTC
D gene: .
clone size: many
V gene: TRBV20-1
J gene: TRBJ1-2

CDR3 protein: CASSIGGSGANVLTF
CDR3 DNA: TGTGCCAGCAGTATCGGGGGGTCTGGGGCCAACGTCCTGACTTTC
D gene: TRBD2
clone size: .
V gene: TRBV27
J gene: TRBJ2-6

CDR3 protein: CASGLQGSGTEAFF
CDR3 DNA: TGTGCCAGCGGTCTACAGGGGTCCGGCACTGAAGCTTTCTTT
D gene: TRBD1
clone size: .
V gene: TRBV7-9
J gene: TRBJ1-1

CDR3 protein: CSARLAGYEQYF
CDR3 DNA: TGCAGTGCTAGATTGGCGGGCTACGAGCAGTACTTC
D gene: .
clone size: few
V gene: TRBV20-1
J gene: TRBJ2-7

CDR3 protein: CASSPRLAGSNTGELFF
CDR3 DNA: TGTGCCAGCAGCCCCAGACTAGCGGGAAGCAACACCGGGGAGCTGTTTTTT
D gene: TRBD2
clone size: .
V gene: TRBV7-9
J gene: TRBJ2-2

CDR3 protein: CSGRVASPRGHNEQFF
CDR3 DNA: TGCAGTGGGCGCGTGGCTTCTCCGAGGGGGCACAATGAGCAGTTCTTC
D gene: TRBD1
clone size: few
V gene: TRBV20-1
J gene: TRBJ2-1

CDR3 protein: CATENRGRDYGYTF
CDR3 DNA: TGTGCCACCGAGAACAGGGGAAGGGACTATGGCTACACCTTC
D gene: TRBD1
clone size: .
V gene: TRBV28
J gene: TRBJ1-2

CDR3 protein: CASSLLGRTNTEAFF
CDR3 DNA: TGTGCCAGCAGCCTACTGGGGCGGACGAACACTGAAGCTTTCTTT
D gene: .
clone size: many
V gene: TRBV5-6
J gene: TRBJ1-1

CDR3 protein: CASSLGHGYTF
CDR3 DNA: TGTGCCAGCTCATTGGGACATGGCTACACCTTC
D gene: .
clone size: many
V gene: TRBV18
J gene: TRBJ1-2

CDR3 protein: CSARGLAVKYEQYF
CDR3 DNA: TGCAGTGCCAGGGGACTAGCGGTGAAGTACGAGCAGTACTTC
D gene: TRBD2
clone size: few
V gene: TRBV20-1
J gene: TRBJ2-7

CDR3 protein: CASTSAGVAGGPVADTQYF
CDR3 DNA: TGTGCCAGCACCTCGGCCGGGGTAGCGGGAGGGCCGGTTGCAGATACGCAGTATTTT
D gene: TRBD2
clone size: few
V gene: TRBV28
J gene: TRBJ2-3

CDR3 protein: CASRLDRDYGYTF
CDR3 DNA: TGTGCCAGCAGACTTGACAGGGACTATGGCTACACCTTC
D gene: TRBD1
clone size: .
V gene: TRBV6-1
J gene: TRBJ1-2

CDR3 protein: CASSLKATRPAGANVLTF
CDR3 DNA: TGTGCCAGCAGCTTGAAGGCTACTCGACCAGCCGGGGCCAACGTCCTGACTTTC
D gene: .
clone size: .
V gene: TRBV11-1
J gene: TRBJ2-6

CDR3 protein: CASSYGRSSGANVLTF
CDR3 DNA: TGTGCCAGCAGTTACGGGAGGTCCTCTGGGGCCAACGTCCTGACTTTC
D gene: .
clone size: .
V gene: TRBV6-5
J gene: TRBJ2-6

CDR3 protein: CASSLAVPGNTGELFF
CDR3 DNA: TGCGCCAGCAGCTTGGCCGTCCCAGGGAACACCGGGGAGCTGTTTTTT
D gene: .
clone size: .
V gene: TRBV5-1
J gene: TRBJ2-2

CDR3 protein: CASSPASAPGGGELFF
CDR3 DNA: TGCGCCAGCAGCCCAGCCTCCGCCCCCGGGGGCGGGGAGCTGTTTTTT
D gene: .
clone size: .
V gene: TRBV5-1
J gene: TRBJ2-2

CDR3 protein: CASSPRAGGSSGELFF
CDR3 DNA: TGTGCCAGCAGCCCTCGGGCGGGGGGGAGTTCCGGGGAGCTGTTTTTT
D gene: TRBD2
clone size: few
V gene: TRBV9
J gene: TRBJ2-2

CDR3 protein: CSVELPASYNEQFF
CDR3 DNA: TGCAGCGTTGAACTGCCTGCCTCCTACAATGAGCAGTTCTTC
D gene: .
clone size: .
V gene: TRBV29-1
J gene: TRBJ2-1

CDR3 protein: CASTPAGRTYEQYF
CDR3 DNA: TGTGCCAGCACTCCCGCAGGTAGGACCTACGAGCAGTACTTC
D gene: .
clone size: .
V gene: TRBV6-1
J gene: TRBJ2-7

CDR3 protein: CASSLGSHSYEQYF
CDR3 DNA: TGTGCCAGCAGCTTAGGTTCTCACTCCTACGAGCAGTACTTC
D gene: .
clone size: few
V gene: TRBV7-2
J gene: TRBJ2-7

CDR3 protein: CASSQELGLAGSYNEQFF
CDR3 DNA: TGTGCCAGCAGCCAAGAGTTGGGACTAGCGGGCTCCTACAATGAGCAGTTCTTC
D gene: TRBD2
clone size: few
V gene: TRBV14
J gene: TRBJ2-1

CDR3 protein: CSASGGSWTGELFF
CDR3 DNA: TGCAGTGCTTCAGGGGGTAGTTGGACCGGGGAGCTGTTTTTT
D gene: TRBD1
clone size: many
V gene: TRBV20-1
J gene: TRBJ2-2

CDR3 protein: CASSYRDRVEKLFF
CDR3 DNA: TGTGCCAGCAGTTACCGGGACAGGGTTGAAAAACTGTTTTTT
D gene: TRBD1
clone size: .
V gene: TRBV6-5
J gene: TRBJ1-4

CDR3 protein: CSASRRGGPNSYEQYF
CDR3 DNA: TGCAGTGCTAGCCGACGGGGGGGACCTAACTCCTACGAGCAGTACTTC
D gene: TRBD2
clone size: few
V gene: TRBV20-1
J gene: TRBJ2-7

CDR3 protein: CSARVPSWNIQYF
CDR3 DNA: TGCAGTGCTAGAGTTCCTAGTTGGAACATTCAGTACTTC
D gene: .
clone size: .
V gene: TRBV20-1
J gene: TRBJ2-4

CDR3 protein: CASSLAGSGTGELFF
CDR3 DNA: TGCGCCAGCAGCTTGGCGGGATCCGGCACCGGGGAGCTGTTTTTT
D gene: .
clone size: many
V gene: TRBV5-1
J gene: TRBJ2-2

CDR3 protein: CSARDGASSYNSPLHF
CDR3 DNA: TGCAGTGCTAGAGATGGGGCTAGCTCCTATAATTCACCCCTCCACTTT
D gene: .
clone size: .
V gene: TRBV20-1
J gene: TRBJ1-6

CDR3 protein: CASSRQVAGSDKSYEQYF
CDR3 DNA: TGTGCCAGCAGCCGCCAAGTTGCGGGGAGTGATAAATCCTACGAGCAGTACTTC
D gene: .
clone size: few
V gene: TRBV11-2
J gene: TRBJ2-7

CDR3 protein: CASSLSIGQGSEAFF
CDR3 DNA: TGCGCCAGCAGCTTGTCCATAGGACAGGGAAGTGAAGCTTTCTTT
D gene: TRBD1
clone size: many
V gene: TRBV5-1
J gene: TRBJ1-1

CDR3 protein: CASSPRRTNYGYTF
CDR3 DNA: TGTGCCAGCAGTCCCAGACGGACTAACTATGGCTACACCTTC
D gene: .
clone size: few
V gene: TRBV6-1
J gene: TRBJ1-2

CDR3 protein: CASSLEWGPNYGYTF
CDR3 DNA: TGCGCCAGCAGCTTGGAGTGGGGGCCAAACTATGGCTACACCTTC
D gene: .
clone size: few
V gene: TRBV5-1
J gene: TRBJ1-2

CDR3 protein: CASRATGWTEAFF
CDR3 DNA: TGTGCCAGCAGAGCGACAGGGTGGACTGAAGCTTTCTTT
D gene: TRBD1
clone size: .
V gene: TRBV6-1
J gene: TRBJ1-1

CDR3 protein: CASSLLVDSEQFF
CDR3 DNA: TGCGCCAGCAGCTTGCTGGTAGATAGTGAGCAGTTCTTC
D gene: .
clone size: .
V gene: TRBV5-1
J gene: TRBJ2-1

CDR3 protein: CSVEQGGYGYTF
CDR3 DNA: TGCAGCGTTGAACAGGGAGGCTATGGCTACACCTTC
D gene: .
clone size: many
V gene: TRBV29-1
J gene: TRBJ1-2

CDR3 protein: CASSSTRLAQYF
CDR3 DNA: TGTGCCAGCAGCTCCACTCGCCTGGCGCAGTATTTT
D gene: .
clone size: many
V gene: TRBV7-9
J gene: TRBJ2-3

CDR3 protein: CASSTGRAVGGYTF
CDR3 DNA: TGTGCCAGCAGCACGGGACGGGCCGTGGGCGGCTACACCTTC
D gene: .
clone size: .
V gene: TRBV11-1
J gene: TRBJ1-2

CDR3 protein: CSARDDRGLNEQYF
CDR3 DNA: TGCAGTGCTAGAGATGACAGGGGCCTCAACGAGCAGTACTTC
D gene: TRBD1
clone size: many
V gene: TRBV20-1
J gene: TRBJ2-7

CDR3 protein: CASSLARMGTGDTEAFF
CDR3 DNA: TGTGCCAGCAGCTTAGCGCGGATGGGAACAGGGGACACTGAAGCTTTCTTT
D gene: TRBD1
clone size: .
V gene: TRBV7-2
J gene: TRBJ1-1

CDR3 protein: CASGRLSTDTQYF
CDR3 DNA: TGTGCCAGCGGTCGACTAAGCACAGATACGCAGTATTTT
D gene: .
clone size: .
V gene: TRBV2
J gene: TRBJ2-3

CDR3 protein: CASNRRPTGELFF
CDR3 DNA: TGTGCCAGCAACCGGCGGCCAACCGGGGAGCTGTTTTTT
D gene: .
clone size: .
V gene: TRBV11-2
J gene: TRBJ2-2

CDR3 protein: CASSPPSGRAGFDTQYF
CDR3 DNA: TGTGCCAGCAGTCCTCCTAGCGGGAGGGCCGGGTTTGATACGCAGTATTTT
D gene: TRBD2
clone size: few
V gene: TRBV12-3/TRBV12-4
J gene: TRBJ2-3

CDR3 protein: CASSVLRSETQYF
CDR3 DNA: TGTGCCAGCAGCGTCCTCCGTTCGGAGACCCAGTACTTC
D gene: .
clone size: few
V gene: TRBV9
J gene: TRBJ2-5

CDR3 protein: CASSSPTGGDYGYTF
CDR3 DNA: TGTGCCAGCAGTTCGCCGACAGGGGGCGACTATGGCTACACCTTC
D gene: TRBD1
clone size: many
V gene: TRBV12-3/TRBV12-4
J gene: TRBJ1-2

CDR3 protein: CASSQGGTSTDTQYF
CDR3 DNA: TGCGCCAGCAGCCAGGGCGGGACAAGCACAGATACGCAGTATTTT
D gene: .
clone size: many
V gene: TRBV4-2
J gene: TRBJ2-3

CDR3 protein: CASSPSDGTNEKLFF
CDR3 DNA: TGCGCCAGCAGCCCGAGTGACGGGACTAATGAAAAACTGTTTTTT
D gene: .
clone size: .
V gene: TRBV5-1
J gene: TRBJ1-4

CDR3 protein: CASSLGLAGEVINEQFF
CDR3 DNA: TGCGCCAGCAGCTTGGGGCTAGCGGGAGAGGTGATCAATGAGCAGTTCTTC
D gene: TRBD2
clone size: few
V gene: TRBV5-1
J gene: TRBJ2-1

CDR3 protein: CASSQVITAFSEGGGSNSPLHF
CDR3 DNA: TGTGCCAGCAGCCAAGTTATAACGGCCTTTTCGGAGGGAGGGGGTTCTAATTCACCCCTCCACTTT
D gene: .
clone size: .
V gene: TRBV4-2
J gene: TRBJ1-6

CDR3 protein: CASSPTLGEQYF
CDR3 DNA: TGTGCCAGCAGCCCCACCTTGGGCGAGCAGTACTTC
D gene: .
clone size: .
V gene: TRBV3-1
J gene: TRBJ2-7

CDR3 protein: CSARSPGPGNTIYF
CDR3 DNA: TGCAGTGCTAGAAGTCCGGGACCTGGAAACACCATATATTTT
D gene: .
clone size: .
V gene: TRBV20-1
J gene: TRBJ1-3

CDR3 protein: CSAREAGTDTQYF
CDR3 DNA: TGCAGTGCTAGAGAAGCGGGGACAGATACGCAGTATTTT
D gene: TRBD2
clone size: few
V gene: TRBV20-1
J gene: TRBJ2-3

CDR3 protein: CASSSGQGGQVNTIYF
CDR3 DNA: TGTGCCAGCAGCTCGGGACAGGGCGGCCAGGTGAACACCATATATTTT
D gene: TRBD1
clone size: .
V gene: TRBV7-2
J gene: TRBJ1-3

CDR3 protein: CASRLDREKGYTF
CDR3 DNA: TGTGCCAGCAGACTCGACAGGGAAAAAGGCTACACCTTC
D gene: TRBD1
clone size: few
V gene: TRBV6-6
J gene: TRBJ1-2

CDR3 protein: CASKKDGDYTGEKLFF
CDR3 DNA: TGTGCCAGCAAAAAGGACGGTGACTATACGGGAGAAAAACTGTTTTTT
D gene: .
clone size: .
V gene: TRBV28
J gene: TRBJ1-4